This T cell receptor (beta chain) was retrieved from a study of blood T cell repertoires in COVID-19. In the study overall: The study drew acute and convalescent COVID-19 samples from the United States, Italy and Spain. T cells, B-cell-depleted T cells, or PBMCs supplied cDNA or gDNA.

Germline CDR1 MNHEY, CDR2 SMNVEV (reference sequence). This CDR3 comprises 14 residues. V lost 6 bases and J lost 12; bases outside the gene matches: 16. TCRdb's copy holds only in-frame clones and misses some; the assay was immunoSEQ multiplex PCR. The table records about 48,000 clones, about nine tenths of them present only once. The V gene is TRBV27, the J gene TRBJ2-7; 8 positions agree with TRBD1. The sequence came from a man between 65 and 79 years old with acute or convalescent COVID-19. Sequenced sample: peripheral blood. CDR3 nucleotide sequence: TGTGCCAGCAGCCCAATGGGACAGGCCTCCACCTCGTACTTC. Protein product: CASSPMGQASTSYF.